This passage covers 4 T cell receptor beta chains from one sample sequenced in a study of T-cell memory formation after mild COVID-19. In TCRdb, the 5' RACE reads were re-called with MiXCR into one record per CDR3 protein. The sample records over 350,000 distinct CDR3 sequences, approximately 24% being singletons. Sequencing used PBMCs or a T cell subset sorted from them (not recorded which). Receptors originate from an adult woman who had mild COVID-19 (a few samples of this study predate the infection). Cell type and time point are not known.

The rearrangement links TRBV3-1 to TRBJ2-1; TRBD2 aligns across 14 bases. Germline values: CDR1 LGHDT, CDR2 YNNKEL (reference sequence). The CDR3 is 14 amino acids. The V and J ends lost 4 bases and 12 bases, in that order; junction bases with no gene match: 5. The CDR3 reads CASSPGTSGGGQFF. The CDR3 region has the DNA TGTGCCAGCAGCCCAGGGACTAGCGGGGGAGGGCAGTTCTTC.

The V call is TRBV19, the J call TRBJ1-5; tentative D call: TRBD1 (6 bases). V lost 10 bases and J 0 bases, leaving 28 bases between the germline ends. The CDR3 length is 19 residues. Germline V gene sequence: CDR1 LNHDA, CDR2 SQIVND (reference sequence). The CDR3 protein is CATSPLDSYLRLSNQPQHF. The CDR3, as DNA: TGTGCCACATCCCCGTTGGACAGCTATCTTCGGCTTAGCAATCAGCCCCAGCATTTT.

This chain links TRBV20-1 with TRBJ2-6; 7 nucleotides match TRBD1. CDR3 length: 16 residues. V gave up 2 bases and J gave up 1 base; unmatched junction bases: 5. Germline V gives CDR1 DFQATT, CDR2 SNEGSKA (reference sequence). CDR3 protein: CSARPTGASGANVLTF. The CDR3 bases are TGCAGTGCTAGACCCACAGGGGCTTCTGGGGCCAACGTCCTGACTTTC.

This clonotype appeared a few times. The CDR3 coding sequence is TGTGCCAGCAGTTTGCGACTAGCGGGAGGATATACGCAGTATTTT. Amino acids: CASSLRLAGGYTQYF. This rearrangement joins TRBV27 to TRBJ2-3; 13 positions agree with TRBD2. The CDR3 loop spans 15 amino acids. Trimming cost V 3 bases and J 7 bases; bases outside gene matches: 4. Germline CDR1 MNHEY, CDR2 SMNVEV (reference sequence).